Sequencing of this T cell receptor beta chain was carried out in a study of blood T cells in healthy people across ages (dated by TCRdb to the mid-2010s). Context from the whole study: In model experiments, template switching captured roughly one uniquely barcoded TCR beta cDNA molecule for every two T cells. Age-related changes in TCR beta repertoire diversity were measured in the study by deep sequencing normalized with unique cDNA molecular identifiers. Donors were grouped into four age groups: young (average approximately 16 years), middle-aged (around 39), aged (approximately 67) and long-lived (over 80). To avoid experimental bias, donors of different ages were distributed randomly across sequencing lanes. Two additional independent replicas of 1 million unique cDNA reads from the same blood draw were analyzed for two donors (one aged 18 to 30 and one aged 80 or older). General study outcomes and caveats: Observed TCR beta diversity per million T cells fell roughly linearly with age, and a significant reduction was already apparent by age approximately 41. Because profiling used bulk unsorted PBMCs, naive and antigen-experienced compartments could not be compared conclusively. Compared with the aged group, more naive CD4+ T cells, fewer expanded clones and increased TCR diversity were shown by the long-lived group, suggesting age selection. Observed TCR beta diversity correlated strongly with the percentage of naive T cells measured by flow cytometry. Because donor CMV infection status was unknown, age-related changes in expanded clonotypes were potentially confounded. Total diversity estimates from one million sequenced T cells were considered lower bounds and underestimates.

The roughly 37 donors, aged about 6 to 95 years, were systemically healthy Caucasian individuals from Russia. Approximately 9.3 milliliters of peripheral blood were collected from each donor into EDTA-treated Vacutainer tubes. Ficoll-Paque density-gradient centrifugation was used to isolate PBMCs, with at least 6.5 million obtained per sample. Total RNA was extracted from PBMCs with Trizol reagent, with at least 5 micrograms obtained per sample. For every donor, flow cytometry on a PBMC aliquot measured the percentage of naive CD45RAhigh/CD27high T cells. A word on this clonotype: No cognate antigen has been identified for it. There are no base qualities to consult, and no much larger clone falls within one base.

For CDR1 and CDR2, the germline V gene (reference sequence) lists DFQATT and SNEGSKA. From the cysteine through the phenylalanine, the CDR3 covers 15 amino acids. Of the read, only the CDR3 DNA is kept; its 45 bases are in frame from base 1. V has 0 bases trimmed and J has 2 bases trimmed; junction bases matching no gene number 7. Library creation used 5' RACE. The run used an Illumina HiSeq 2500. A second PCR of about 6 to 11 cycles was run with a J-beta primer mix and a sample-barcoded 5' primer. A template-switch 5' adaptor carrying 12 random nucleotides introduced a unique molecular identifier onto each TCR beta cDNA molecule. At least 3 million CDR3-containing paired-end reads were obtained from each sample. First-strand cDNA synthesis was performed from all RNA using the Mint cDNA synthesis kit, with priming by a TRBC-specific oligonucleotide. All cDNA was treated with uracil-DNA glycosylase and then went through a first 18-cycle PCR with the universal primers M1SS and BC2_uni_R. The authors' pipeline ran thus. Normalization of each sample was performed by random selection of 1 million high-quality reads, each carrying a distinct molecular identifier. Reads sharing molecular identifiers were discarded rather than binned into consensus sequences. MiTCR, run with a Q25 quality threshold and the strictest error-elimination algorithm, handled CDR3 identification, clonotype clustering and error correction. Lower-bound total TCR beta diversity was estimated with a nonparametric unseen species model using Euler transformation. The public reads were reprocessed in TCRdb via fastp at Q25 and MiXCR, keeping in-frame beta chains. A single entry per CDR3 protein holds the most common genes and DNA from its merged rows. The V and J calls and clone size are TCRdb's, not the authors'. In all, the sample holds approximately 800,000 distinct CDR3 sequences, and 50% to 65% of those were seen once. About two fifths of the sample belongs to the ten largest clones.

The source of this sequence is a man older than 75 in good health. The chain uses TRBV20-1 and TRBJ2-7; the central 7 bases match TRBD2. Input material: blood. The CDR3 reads CSAREPAGVTYEQYF. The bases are TGCAGTGCTAGAGAGCCGGCGGGAGTAACCTACGAGCAGTACTTC.